Presented here are 2 T cell receptor beta chains from one specimen sequenced in a study of blood T cell repertoires in COVID-19. The method was immunoSEQ multiplex PCR; TCRdb's version includes in-frame clones alone and lacks a portion of them. The repertoire holds about 280,000 clones, 75% to 90% seen once, with about 1.9% in the top ten. The material sequenced was peripheral blood. Receptors originate from a woman aged 25-40 years who had recovered from COVID-19.

Here the CDR3 reads CASSPTHGHLIYHEQYF. CDR3 bases: TGTGCCAGCAGCCCAACACACGGACATCTCATTTACCACGAGCAGTACTTC. The gene calls are TRBV9 and TRBJ2-7; a weak D match, TRBD1 (5 bases). Germline CDR1 reads SGDLS; CDR2 reads YYNGEE. V was pared by 4 bases and J by 5 bases, with 25 bases between. This CDR3 contains 17 residues.

The rearrangement links TRBV19 to TRBJ2-5; 7 bases map to TRBD2. Germline V lookup: CDR1 LNHDA, CDR2 SQIVND (reference sequence). J gave up 2 bases and V 3 bases, and 3 bases lay outside the gene matches. The CDR3 is 14 residues long. In DNA form, the CDR3 reads TGTGCCAGTAGTATCACCGGGGGGCAAGAGACCCAGTACTTC. Translating it yields CASSITGGQETQYF.